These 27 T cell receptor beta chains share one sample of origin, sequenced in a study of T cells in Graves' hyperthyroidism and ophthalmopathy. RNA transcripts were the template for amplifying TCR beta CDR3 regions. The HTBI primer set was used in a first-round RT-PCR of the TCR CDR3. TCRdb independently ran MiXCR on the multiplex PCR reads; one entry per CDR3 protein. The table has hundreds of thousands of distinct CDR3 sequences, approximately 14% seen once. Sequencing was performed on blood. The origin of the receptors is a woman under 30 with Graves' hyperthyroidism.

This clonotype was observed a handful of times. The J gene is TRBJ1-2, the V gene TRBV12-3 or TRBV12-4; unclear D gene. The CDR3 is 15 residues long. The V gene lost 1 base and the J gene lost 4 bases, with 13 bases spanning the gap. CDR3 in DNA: TGTGCCAGCAGTTTAGGGAGGGTTTTCCGCTATGGCTACACCTTC. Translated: CASSLGRVFRYGYTF.

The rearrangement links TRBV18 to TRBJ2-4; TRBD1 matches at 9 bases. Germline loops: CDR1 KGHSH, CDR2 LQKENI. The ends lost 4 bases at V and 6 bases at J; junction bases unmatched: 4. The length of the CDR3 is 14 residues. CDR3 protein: CASSRQGVPNIQYF. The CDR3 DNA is TGTGCCAGCTCACGACAGGGGGTACCAAACATTCAGTACTTC.

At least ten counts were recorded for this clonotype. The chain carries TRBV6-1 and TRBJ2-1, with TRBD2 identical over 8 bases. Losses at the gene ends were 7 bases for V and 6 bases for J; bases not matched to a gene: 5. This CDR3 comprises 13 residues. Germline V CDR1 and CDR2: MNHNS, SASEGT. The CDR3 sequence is CASTLGRANEQFF. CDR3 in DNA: TGTGCCAGCACCCTCGGGAGGGCCAATGAGCAGTTCTTC.

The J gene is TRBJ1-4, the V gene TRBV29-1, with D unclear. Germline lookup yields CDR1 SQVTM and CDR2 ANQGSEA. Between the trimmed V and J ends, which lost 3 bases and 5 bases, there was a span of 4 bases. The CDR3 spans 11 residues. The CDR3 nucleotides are TGCAGCGTTGACTCGAATGAAAAACTGTTTTTT. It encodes CSVDSNEKLFF.

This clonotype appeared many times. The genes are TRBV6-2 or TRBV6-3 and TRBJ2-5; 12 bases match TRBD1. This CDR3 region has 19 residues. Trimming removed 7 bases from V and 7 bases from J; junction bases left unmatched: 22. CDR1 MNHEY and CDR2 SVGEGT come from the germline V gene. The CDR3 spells CASTTTGQGAMLAFRTQYF. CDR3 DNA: TGTGCCAGCACCACTACGGGACAGGGGGCGATGTTGGCGTTTCGGACCCAGTACTTC.

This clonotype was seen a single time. The CDR3 sequence is CASSYGTGYTF. The CDR3 nucleotides are TGTGCCAGCAGTTACGGGACAGGATACACCTTC. The genes are TRBV6-5 and TRBJ1-2; 8 bases align to TRBD1. The CDR3 consists of 11 residues. Unmatched junction bases numbered 1, after V lost 2 bases and J lost 11 bases. Germline assignment: CDR1 MNHEY and CDR2 SVGAGI.

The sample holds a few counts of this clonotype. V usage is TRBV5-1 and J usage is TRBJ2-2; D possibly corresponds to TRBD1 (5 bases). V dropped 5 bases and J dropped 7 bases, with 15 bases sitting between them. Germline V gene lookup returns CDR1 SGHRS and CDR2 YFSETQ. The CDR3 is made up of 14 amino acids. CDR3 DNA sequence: TGCGCCAGCAGTACGACAGCTCCCATCGGGGAGCTGTTTTTT. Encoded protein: CASSTTAPIGELFF.

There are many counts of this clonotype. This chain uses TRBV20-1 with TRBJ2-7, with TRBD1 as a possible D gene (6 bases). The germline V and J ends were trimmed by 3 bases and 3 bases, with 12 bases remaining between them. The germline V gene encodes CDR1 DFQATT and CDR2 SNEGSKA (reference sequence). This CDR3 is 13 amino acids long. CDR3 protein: CSASSPDSYEQYF. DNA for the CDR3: TGCAGTGCTAGTTCCCCGGACAGCTACGAGCAGTACTTC.

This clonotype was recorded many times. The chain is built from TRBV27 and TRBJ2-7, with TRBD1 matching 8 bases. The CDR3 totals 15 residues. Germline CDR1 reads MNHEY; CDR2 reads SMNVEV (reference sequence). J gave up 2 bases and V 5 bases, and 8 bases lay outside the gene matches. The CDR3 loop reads CASSPVDREPYEQYF. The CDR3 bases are TGTGCCAGCAGTCCTGTGGACAGGGAGCCCTACGAGCAGTACTTC.

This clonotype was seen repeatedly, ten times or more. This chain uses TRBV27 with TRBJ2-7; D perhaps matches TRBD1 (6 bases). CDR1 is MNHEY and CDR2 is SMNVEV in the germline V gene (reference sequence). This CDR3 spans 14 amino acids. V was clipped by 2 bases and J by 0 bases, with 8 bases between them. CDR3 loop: CASSLTGNSYEQYF. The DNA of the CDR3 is TGTGCCAGCAGTTTAACAGGGAACTCCTACGAGCAGTACTTC.

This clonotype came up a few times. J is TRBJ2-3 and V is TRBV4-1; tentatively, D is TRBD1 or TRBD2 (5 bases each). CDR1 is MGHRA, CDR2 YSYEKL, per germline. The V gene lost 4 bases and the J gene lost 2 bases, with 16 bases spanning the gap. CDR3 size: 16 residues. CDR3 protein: CASSPQRLGDTDTQYF. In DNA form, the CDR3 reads TGCGCCAGCAGCCCTCAAAGGCTGGGGGACACAGATACGCAGTATTTT.

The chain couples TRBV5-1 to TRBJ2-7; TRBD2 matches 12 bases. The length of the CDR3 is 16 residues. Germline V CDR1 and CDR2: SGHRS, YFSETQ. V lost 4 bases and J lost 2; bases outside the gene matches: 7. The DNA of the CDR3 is TGCGCCAGCAGCCCAGGACTAGCGGGGCCGACCTACGAGCAGTACTTC. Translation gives CASSPGLAGPTYEQYF.

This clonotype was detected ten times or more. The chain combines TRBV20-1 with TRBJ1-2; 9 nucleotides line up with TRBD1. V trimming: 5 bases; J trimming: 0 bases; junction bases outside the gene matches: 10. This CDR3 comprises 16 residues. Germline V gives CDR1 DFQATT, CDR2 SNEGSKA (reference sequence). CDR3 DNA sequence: TGCAGTGCTTCCCGGACAGGGGCTATGGCTAACTATGGCTACACCTTC. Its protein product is CSASRTGAMANYGYTF.

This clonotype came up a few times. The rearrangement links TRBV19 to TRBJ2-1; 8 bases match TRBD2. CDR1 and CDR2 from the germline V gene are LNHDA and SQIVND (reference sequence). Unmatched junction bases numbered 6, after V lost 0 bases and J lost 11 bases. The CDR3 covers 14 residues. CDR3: CASSIDGTRSKQFF. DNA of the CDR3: TGTGCCAGTAGTATAGATGGGACTAGATCGAAGCAGTTCTTC. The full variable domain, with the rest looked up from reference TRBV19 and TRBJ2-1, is DGGITQSPKYLFRKEGQNVTLSCEQNLNHDAMYWYRQDPGQGLRLIYYSQIVNDFQKGDIAEGYSVSREKKESFPLTVTSAQKNPTAFYLCASSIDGTRSKQFFGPGTRLTVL.

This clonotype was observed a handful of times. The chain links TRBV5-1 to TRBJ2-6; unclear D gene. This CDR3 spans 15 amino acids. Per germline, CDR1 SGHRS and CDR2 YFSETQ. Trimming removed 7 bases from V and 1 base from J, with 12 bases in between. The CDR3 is CASRLMRSGANVLTF. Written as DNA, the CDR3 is TGCGCCAGCCGCCTCATGAGGTCTGGGGCCAACGTCCTGACTTTC.

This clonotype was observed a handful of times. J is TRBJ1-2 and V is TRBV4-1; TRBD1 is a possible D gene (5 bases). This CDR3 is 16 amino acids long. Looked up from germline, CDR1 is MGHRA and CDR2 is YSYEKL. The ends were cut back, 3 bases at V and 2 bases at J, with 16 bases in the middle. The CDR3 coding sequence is TGCGCCAGCAGCCATTATTTAAAAGGGGACAACTATGGCTACACCTTC. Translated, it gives CASSHYLKGDNYGYTF.

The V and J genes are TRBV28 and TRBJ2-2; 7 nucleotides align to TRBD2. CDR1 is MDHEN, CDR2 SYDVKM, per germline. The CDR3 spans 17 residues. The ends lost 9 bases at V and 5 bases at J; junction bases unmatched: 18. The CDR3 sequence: CASVTSLSPFSTGELFF. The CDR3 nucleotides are TGTGCCAGTGTGACTAGCCTTTCGCCATTTTCTACCGGGGAGCTGTTTTTT.

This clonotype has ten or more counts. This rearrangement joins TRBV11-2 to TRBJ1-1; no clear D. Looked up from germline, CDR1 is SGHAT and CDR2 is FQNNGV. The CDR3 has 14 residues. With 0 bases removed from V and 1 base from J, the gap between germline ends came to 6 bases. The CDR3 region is CASSLDRRNTEAFF. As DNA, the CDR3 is TGTGCCAGCAGCTTAGATCGGAGGAACACTGAAGCTTTCTTT. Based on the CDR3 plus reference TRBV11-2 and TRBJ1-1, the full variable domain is EAGVAQSPRYKIIEKRQSVAFWCNPISGHATLYWYQQILGQGPKLLIQFQNNGVVDDSQLPKDRFSAERLKGVDSTLKIQPAKLEDSAVYLCASSLDRRNTEAFFGQGTRLTVV.

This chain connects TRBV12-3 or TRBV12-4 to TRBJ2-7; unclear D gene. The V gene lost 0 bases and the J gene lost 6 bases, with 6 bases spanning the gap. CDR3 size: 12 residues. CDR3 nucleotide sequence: TGTGCCAGCAGTTTAGCGAAGCTCGAGCAGTACTTC. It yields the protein CASSLAKLEQYF.

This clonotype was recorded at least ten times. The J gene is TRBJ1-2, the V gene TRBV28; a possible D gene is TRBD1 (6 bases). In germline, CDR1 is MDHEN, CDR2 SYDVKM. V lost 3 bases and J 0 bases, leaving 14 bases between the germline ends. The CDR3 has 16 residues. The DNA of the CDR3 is TGTGCCAGCAGTTTCGACAGGATCGTCCCTAACTATGGCTACACCTTC. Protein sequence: CASSFDRIVPNYGYTF.

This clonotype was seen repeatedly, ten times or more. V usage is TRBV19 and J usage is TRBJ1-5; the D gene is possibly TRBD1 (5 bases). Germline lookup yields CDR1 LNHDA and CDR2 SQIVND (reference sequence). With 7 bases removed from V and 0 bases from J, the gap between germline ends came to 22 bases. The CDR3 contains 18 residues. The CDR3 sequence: CASNPRAGLGGSNQPQHF. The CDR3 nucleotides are TGTGCCAGTAACCCTAGGGCCGGGCTGGGGGGTAGCAATCAGCCCCAGCATTTT.

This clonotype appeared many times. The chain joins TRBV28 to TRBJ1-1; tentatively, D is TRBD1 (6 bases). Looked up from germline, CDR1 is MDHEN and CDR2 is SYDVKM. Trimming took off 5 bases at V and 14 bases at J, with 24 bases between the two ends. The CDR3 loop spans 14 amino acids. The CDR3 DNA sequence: TGTGCCAGCAGTCCTTCGGGAACAGGGACTAAGGGCTTCTTT. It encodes CASSPSGTGTKGFF.

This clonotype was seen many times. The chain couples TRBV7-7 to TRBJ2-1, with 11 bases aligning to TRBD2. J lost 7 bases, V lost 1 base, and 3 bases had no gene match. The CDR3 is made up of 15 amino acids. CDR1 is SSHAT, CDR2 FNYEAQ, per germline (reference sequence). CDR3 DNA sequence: TGTGCCAGCAGCTTAGGTAGCGGGAGGGGTAATGAGCAGTTCTTC. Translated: CASSLGSGRGNEQFF.

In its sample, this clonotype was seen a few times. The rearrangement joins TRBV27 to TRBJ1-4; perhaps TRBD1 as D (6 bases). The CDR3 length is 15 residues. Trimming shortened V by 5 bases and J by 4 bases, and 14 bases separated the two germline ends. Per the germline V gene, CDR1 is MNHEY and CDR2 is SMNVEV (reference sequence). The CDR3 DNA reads TGTGCCAGCAGTACAAACGACAGGCTTAATGAAAAACTGTTTTTT. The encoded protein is CASSTNDRLNEKLFF.

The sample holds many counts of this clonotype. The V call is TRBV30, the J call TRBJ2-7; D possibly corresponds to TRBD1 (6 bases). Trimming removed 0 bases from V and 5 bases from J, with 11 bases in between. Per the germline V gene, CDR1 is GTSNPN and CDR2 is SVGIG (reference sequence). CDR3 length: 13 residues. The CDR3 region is CAWSVQQGDEQYF. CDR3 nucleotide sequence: TGTGCCTGGAGTGTACAACAGGGCGACGAGCAGTACTTC. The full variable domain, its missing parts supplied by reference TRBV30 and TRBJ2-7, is SQTIHQWPATLVQPVGSPLSLECTVEGTSNPNLYWYRQAAGRGLQLLFYSVGIGQISSEVPQNLSASRPQDRQFILSSKKLLLSDSGFYLCAWSVQQGDEQYFGPGTRLTVT.

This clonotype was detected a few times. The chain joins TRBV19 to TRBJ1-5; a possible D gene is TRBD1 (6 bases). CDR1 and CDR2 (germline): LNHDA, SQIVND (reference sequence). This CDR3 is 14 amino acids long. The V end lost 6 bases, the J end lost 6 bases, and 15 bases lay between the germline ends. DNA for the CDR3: TGTGCCAGTAGCCCCTTACAGGGAACTCAGCCCCAGCATTTT. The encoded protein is CASSPLQGTQPQHF.

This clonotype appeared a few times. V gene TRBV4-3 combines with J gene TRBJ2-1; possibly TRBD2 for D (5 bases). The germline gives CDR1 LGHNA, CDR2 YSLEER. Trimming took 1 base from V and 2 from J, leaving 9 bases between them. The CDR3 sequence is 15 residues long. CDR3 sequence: CASSQVETTYNEQFF. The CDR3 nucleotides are TGCGCCAGCAGCCAAGTGGAGACTACCTACAATGAGCAGTTCTTC.